The clone carrying this T cell receptor (beta chain) was counted a few times. Its target is not known. Other DNA sequences in this sample translate to the same CDR3. Use of 60 Vbeta and 13 Jbeta primers characterized the PCR. Using immunoSEQ multiplex PCR, the repertoire was profiled, and TCRdb retains in-frame clones only, with some absent. The repertoire holds about 96,000 clones, 65% to 75% seen once, with 12% to 15% in the top ten. This sample is drawn from a study of cytomegalovirus exposure and HLA in healthy donors. Study-wide results and limits: A later analysis found most CMV-associated TCR beta chains apparently HLA-restricted. TCR beta chains numbering some 150 were designated cytomegalovirus-associated. One variant, a missense change in DCLRE1C, was linked in a later analysis to TCR beta V- and J-gene trimming.

CDR1 is LGHNA and CDR2 is YNFKEQ in the germline V gene. The CDR3 has 13 amino acids. V lost 2 bases to trimming and J lost 1 base, with 5 bases between them. The TCR originated in a woman in her 70s in good health and CMV-seropositive. The chain is built from TRBV4-2 and TRBJ1-2; D gene unclear. Sequencing was done on a sample of PBMCs. The CDR3 DNA reads as TGTGCCAGCAGCCAACCCGGTAACTATGGCTACACCTTC. Protein sequence: CASSQPGNYGYTF.